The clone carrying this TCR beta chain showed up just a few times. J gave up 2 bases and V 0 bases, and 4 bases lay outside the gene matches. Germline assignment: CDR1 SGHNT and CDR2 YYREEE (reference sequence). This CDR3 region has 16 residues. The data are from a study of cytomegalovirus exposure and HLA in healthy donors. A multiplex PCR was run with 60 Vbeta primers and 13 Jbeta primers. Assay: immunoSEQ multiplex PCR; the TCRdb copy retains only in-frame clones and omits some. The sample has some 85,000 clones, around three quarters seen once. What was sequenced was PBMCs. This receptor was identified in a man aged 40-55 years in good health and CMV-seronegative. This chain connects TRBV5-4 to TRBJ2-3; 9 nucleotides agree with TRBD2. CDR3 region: CASSLGLAGITDTQYF. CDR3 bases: TGTGCCAGCAGCTTGGGGCTAGCGGGGATCACAGATACGCAGTATTTT.